The rows below give T cell receptor beta chains drawn from one sample of a study of regulatory T cells in long-lasting Graves disease. From the multiplex PCR reads, TCRdb called clonotypes with MiXCR, one entry per CDR3 protein. The repertoire holds 200,000 to 250,000 distinct CDR3 sequences, roughly 20% seen once, with about 11% in the top ten. These data were also filed under a second study, of T cells in Graves' hyperthyroidism and ophthalmopathy.

Sequencing used peripheral blood mononuclear cells (PBMCs), obtained at new diagnosis, from a patient treated with antithyroid drugs. Source of these receptors: a woman under 40 with Graves disease. CDR3s include the opening cysteine and the closing phenylalanine or tryptophan. D genes are given only for firm matches. A clone size is listed for some rows: how often the clone was seen (once, few, many), or a class if it is expanded.

V gene,J gene,clone size,D gene,CDR3 protein,CDR3 DNA
TRBV28,TRBJ2-6,many,TRBD1,CASSLTAVKSDRGRAGANVLTF,TGTGCCAGCAGTTTAACGGCGGTGAAATCGGACAGGGGGCGGGCTGGGGCCAACGTCCTGACTTTC
TRBV24-1,TRBJ1-4,many,TRBD1,CATSDTGTGGEKLFF,TGTGCCACCAGTGATACCGGGACAGGCGGCGAAAAACTGTTTTTT
TRBV7-8,TRBJ1-1,.,TRBD1,CASSLALGQGDTEAFF,TGTGCCAGCAGCTTAGCCTTAGGACAGGGCGACACTGAAGCTTTCTTT
TRBV28,TRBJ1-6,many,.,CASSSQGMSSYNSPLHF,TGTGCCAGCAGTTCACAGGGCATGAGCTCCTATAATTCACCCCTCCACTTT
TRBV19,TRBJ2-1,.,TRBD1,CASSIEDRGYANEQFF,TGTGCCAGTAGTATAGAGGACAGGGGATATGCCAATGAGCAGTTCTTC
TRBV19,TRBJ1-1,once,.,CASNTAPNTGAFF,TGTGCCAGTAATACCGCCCCTAACACTGGAGCTTTCTTT
TRBV6-1,TRBJ1-5,many,TRBD1,CASGTAGQSNQPQHF,TGTGCCAGCGGTACAGCGGGACAGAGCAATCAGCCCCAGCATTTT
TRBV11-2,TRBJ2-1,.,.,CASSSTARGPLNEQFF,TGTGCCAGCAGCTCGACAGCTAGGGGCCCTCTAAATGAGCAGTTCTTC
TRBV12-3/TRBV12-4,TRBJ2-5,many,TRBD2,CASSLRLGLAQETQYF,TGTGCCAGCAGTTTAAGGCTGGGACTAGCTCAAGAGACCCAGTACTTC
TRBV24-1,TRBJ1-4,many,.,CATRGGGYGEKLFF,TGTGCCACCAGGGGGGGAGGGTATGGAGAAAAACTGTTTTTT
TRBV15,TRBJ2-2,many,.,CATTPTANTGELFF,TGTGCCACCACCCCCACAGCGAACACCGGGGAGCTGTTTTTT
TRBV7-8,TRBJ1-1,many,.,CASSLWFGTEAFF,TGTGCCAGCAGCTTATGGTTCGGCACTGAAGCTTTCTTT
TRBV13,TRBJ2-7,many,.,CASSLLHKDLYEQYF,TGTGCCAGCAGCTTACTGCACAAGGATCTCTACGAGCAGTACTTC
TRBV11-1,TRBJ1-6,many,.,CASSLENSPLHF,TGTGCCAGCAGCTTAGAGAATTCACCCCTCCACTTT
TRBV20-1,TRBJ1-5,many,.,CSARSRNSNQPQHF,TGCAGTGCTAGAAGTCGGAATAGCAATCAGCCCCAGCATTTT
TRBV28,TRBJ1-1,many,TRBD1,CASSRRTGRVWNTEAFF,TGTGCCAGCAGCCGTAGGACAGGGAGAGTTTGGAACACTGAAGCTTTCTTT
TRBV19,TRBJ2-6,many,TRBD1,CASNLQGRVSGANVLTF,TGTGCCAGTAACCTACAGGGGAGAGTCTCTGGGGCCAACGTCCTGACTTTC
TRBV7-3,TRBJ1-2,.,TRBD1,CASSRQGLGDGYTF,TGTGCCAGCAGCCGACAGGGGCTGGGGGATGGCTACACCTTC
TRBV12-3/TRBV12-4,TRBJ1-1,many,.,CASTRSLSTEAFF,TGTGCCAGCACCCGTTCGCTCTCGACTGAAGCTTTCTTT
TRBV6-2/TRBV6-3,TRBJ2-2,many,.,CASSKGGFGELFF,TGTGCCAGCAGCAAGGGGGGGTTCGGGGAGCTGTTTTTT
TRBV7-9,TRBJ1-2,many,TRBD1,CASSWGQGANGYTF,TGTGCCAGCAGCTGGGGACAGGGGGCGAATGGCTACACCTTC
TRBV5-5,TRBJ1-6,few,.,CASSQIPDLYNSPLHF,TGTGCCAGCAGCCAAATTCCGGACCTTTATAATTCACCCCTCCACTTT
TRBV19,TRBJ1-5,few,.,CASRPGPVYQPQHF,TGTGCCAGTAGGCCCGGGCCGGTCTATCAGCCCCAGCATTTT
TRBV28,TRBJ1-5,many,.,CASIQSGNQPQHF,TGTGCCAGCATACAGTCGGGCAATCAGCCCCAGCATTTT
TRBV6-1,TRBJ2-7,many,.,CATAANGRSYEQYF,TGTGCCACCGCCGCGAATGGGAGGTCCTACGAGCAGTACTTC
TRBV10-3,TRBJ1-2,many,.,CAISESIAGREKYYGYTF,TGTGCCATCAGTGAGTCGATTGCGGGACGGGAGAAATACTATGGCTACACCTTC
TRBV4-1,TRBJ2-7,many,.,CASSQEKQGFYEQYF,TGCGCCAGCAGCCAAGAAAAACAGGGTTTCTACGAGCAGTACTTC
TRBV6-5,TRBJ2-2,many,TRBD1,CASSYEGARSGELFF,TGTGCCAGCAGTTATGAGGGGGCGCGAAGCGGGGAGCTGTTTTTT
TRBV12-3/TRBV12-4,TRBJ1-1,many,TRBD1,CASSYRGREAFF,TGTGCCAGCAGTTACAGGGGACGTGAAGCTTTCTTT
TRBV7-9,TRBJ1-3,once,.,CASSLGTGTTVGNTIYF,TGTGCCAGCAGCTTAGGAACCGGGACAACTGTTGGAAACACCATATATTTT